This section outlines one T cell receptor (beta chain) sequence together with its context. The PCR employed 60 Vbeta primers together with 13 Jbeta primers. TCRdb keeps only in-frame clones here, not all; method: immunoSEQ multiplex PCR. The repertoire holds roughly 260,000 clones, with 84% as singletons. The source of the sample is a study of cytomegalovirus exposure and HLA in healthy donors. CDR3 length: 13 residues. V lost 2 bases to trimming and J lost 7 bases; unmatched junction nucleotides: 3. Germline loops: CDR1 MGHRA, CDR2 YSYEKL. The chain carries TRBV4-1 and TRBJ2-7, with 9 bases identical to TRBD1. The sequence came from a woman between 35 and 50 years old in good health and CMV-seropositive. The sample taken for sequencing was PBMCs. The CDR3 loop reads CASSQWTGEEQYF. As DNA, the CDR3 is TGCGCCAGCAGCCAATGGACAGGGGAGGAGCAGTACTTC.